This TCR beta chain comes out of a study of T cell changes during pregnancy in multiple sclerosis. The germline CDR1 and CDR2 sequences are SGDLS and YYNGEE. This CDR3 has 14 residues. The ends were cut back, 4 bases at V and 6 bases at J, with 13 bases in the middle. Sequenced by immunoSEQ multiplex PCR; TCRdb stores in-frame clones only, minus some. The data hold 100,000 or so clones, with approximately 93% observed a single time. This chain uses TRBV9 with TRBJ2-2; maybe TRBD1 (5 bases). The clonotype comes from a female donor with multiple sclerosis, enrolled in a pregnancy study. Sample: peripheral blood, taken after pregnancy. The CDR3 is CASSPGVGAGELFF. Here the CDR3 DNA reads TGTGCCAGCAGCCCCGGCGTAGGGGCCGGGGAGCTGTTTTTT.